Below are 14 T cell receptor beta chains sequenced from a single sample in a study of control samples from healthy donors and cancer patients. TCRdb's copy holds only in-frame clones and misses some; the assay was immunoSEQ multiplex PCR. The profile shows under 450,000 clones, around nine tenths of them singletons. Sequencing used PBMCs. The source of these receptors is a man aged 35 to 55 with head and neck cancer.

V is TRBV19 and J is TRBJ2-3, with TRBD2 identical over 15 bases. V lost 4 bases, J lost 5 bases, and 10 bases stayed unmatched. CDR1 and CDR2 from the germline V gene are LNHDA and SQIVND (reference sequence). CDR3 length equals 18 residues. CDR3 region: CASSNWPGLAGGKDTQYF. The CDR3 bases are TGTGCCAGTAGTAACTGGCCGGGACTAGCGGGGGGCAAAGATACGCAGTATTTT. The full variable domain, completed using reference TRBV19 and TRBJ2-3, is DGGITQSPKYLFRKEGQNVTLSCEQNLNHDAMYWYRQDPGQGLRLIYYSQIVNDFQKGDIAEGYSVSREKKESFPLTVTSAQKNPTAFYLCASSNWPGLAGGKDTQYFGPGTRLTVL.

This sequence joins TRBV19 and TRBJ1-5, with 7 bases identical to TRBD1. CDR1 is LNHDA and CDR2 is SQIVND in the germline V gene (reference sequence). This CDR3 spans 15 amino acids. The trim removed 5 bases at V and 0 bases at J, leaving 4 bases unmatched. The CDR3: CASSGQVSSNQPQHF. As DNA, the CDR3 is TGTGCCAGTAGTGGACAGGTCTCTAGCAATCAGCCCCAGCATTTT.

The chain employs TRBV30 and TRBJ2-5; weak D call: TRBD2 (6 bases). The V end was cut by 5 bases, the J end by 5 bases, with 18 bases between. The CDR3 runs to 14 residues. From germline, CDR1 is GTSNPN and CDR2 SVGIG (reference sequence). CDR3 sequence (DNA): TGTGCCTGGGGAGGGAGTCCAGGCGGGGAGACCCAGTACTTC. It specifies CAWGGSPGGETQYF.

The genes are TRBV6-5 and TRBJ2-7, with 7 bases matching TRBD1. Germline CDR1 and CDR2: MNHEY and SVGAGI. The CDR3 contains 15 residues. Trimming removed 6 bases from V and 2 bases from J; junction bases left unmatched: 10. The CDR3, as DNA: TGTGCCAGCAGGAAGAACAGGGGAGAGACCTACGAGCAGTACTTC. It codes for CASRKNRGETYEQYF.

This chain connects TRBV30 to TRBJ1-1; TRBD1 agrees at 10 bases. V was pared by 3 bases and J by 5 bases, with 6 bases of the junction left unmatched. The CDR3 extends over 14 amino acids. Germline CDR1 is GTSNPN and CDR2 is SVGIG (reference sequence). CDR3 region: CAWSPGQGVTEAFF. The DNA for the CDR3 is TGTGCCTGGAGCCCCGGACAGGGGGTAACTGAAGCTTTCTTT.

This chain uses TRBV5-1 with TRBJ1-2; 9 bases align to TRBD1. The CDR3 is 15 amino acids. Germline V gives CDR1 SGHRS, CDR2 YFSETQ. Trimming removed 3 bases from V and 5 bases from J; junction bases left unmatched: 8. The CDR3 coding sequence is TGCGCCAGCAGCTGGGACAGGGCCGTGGGGTATGGCTACACCTTC. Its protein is CASSWDRAVGYGYTF.

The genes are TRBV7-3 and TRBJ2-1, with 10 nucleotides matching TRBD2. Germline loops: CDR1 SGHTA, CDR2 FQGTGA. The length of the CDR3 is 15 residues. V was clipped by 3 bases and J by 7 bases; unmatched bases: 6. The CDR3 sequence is CASSFPSGSGNEQFF. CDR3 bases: TGTGCCAGCAGCTTCCCTAGCGGGAGTGGGAATGAGCAGTTCTTC. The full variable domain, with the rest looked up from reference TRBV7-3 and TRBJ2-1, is GAGVSQTPSNKVTEKGKYVELRCDPISGHTALYWYRQSLGQGPEFLIYFQGTGAADDSGLPNDRFFAVRPEGSVSTLKIQRTERGDSAVYLCASSFPSGSGNEQFFGPGTRLTVL.

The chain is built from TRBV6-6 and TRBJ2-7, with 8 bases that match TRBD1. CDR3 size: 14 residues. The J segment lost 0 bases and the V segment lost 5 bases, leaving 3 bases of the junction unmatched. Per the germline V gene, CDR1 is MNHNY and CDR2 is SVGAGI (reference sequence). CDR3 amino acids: CASSLDRASYEQYF. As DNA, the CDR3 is TGTGCCAGCAGTCTGGACAGGGCCTCCTACGAGCAGTACTTC.

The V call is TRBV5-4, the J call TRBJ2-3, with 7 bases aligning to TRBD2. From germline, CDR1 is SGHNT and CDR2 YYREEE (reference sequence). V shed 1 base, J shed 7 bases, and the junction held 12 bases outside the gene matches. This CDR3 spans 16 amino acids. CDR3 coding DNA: TGTGCCAGCAGCTTGCGAAGTGTAGCGGGTACGAATACGCAGTATTTT. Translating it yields CASSLRSVAGTNTQYF.

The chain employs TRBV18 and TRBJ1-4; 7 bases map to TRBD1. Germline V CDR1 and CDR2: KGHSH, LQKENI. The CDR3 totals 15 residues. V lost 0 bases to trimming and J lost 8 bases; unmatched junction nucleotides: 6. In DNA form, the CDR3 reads TGTGCCAGCTCACCACCGACAGGGACCGGCGAAAAACTGTTTTTT. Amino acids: CASSPPTGTGEKLFF.

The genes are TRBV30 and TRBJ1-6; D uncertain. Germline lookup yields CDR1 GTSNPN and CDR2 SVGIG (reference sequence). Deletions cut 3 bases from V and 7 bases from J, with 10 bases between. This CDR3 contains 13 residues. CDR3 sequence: CAWRPALNSPLHF. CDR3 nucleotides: TGTGCCTGGAGGCCGGCTTTAAATTCACCCCTCCACTTT.

In nucleotides, the CDR3 is TGCGCCAGCAGCCCGACGATGGAATTGAACACTGAAGCTTTCTTT. Translation: CASSPTMELNTEAFF. J is TRBJ1-1 and V is TRBV5-1; no clear D gene. Looked up from germline, CDR1 is SGHRS and CDR2 is YFSETQ. This CDR3 contains 15 residues. V shed 4 bases and J shed 0 bases, with 13 bases lying between them.

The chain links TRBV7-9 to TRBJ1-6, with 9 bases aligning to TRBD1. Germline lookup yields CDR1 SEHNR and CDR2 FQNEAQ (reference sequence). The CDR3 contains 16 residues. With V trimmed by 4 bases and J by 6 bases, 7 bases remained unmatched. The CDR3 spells CASSSQGAFSNSPLHF. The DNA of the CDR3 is TGTGCCAGCAGCTCACAGGGGGCTTTTTCTAATTCACCCCTCCACTTT.

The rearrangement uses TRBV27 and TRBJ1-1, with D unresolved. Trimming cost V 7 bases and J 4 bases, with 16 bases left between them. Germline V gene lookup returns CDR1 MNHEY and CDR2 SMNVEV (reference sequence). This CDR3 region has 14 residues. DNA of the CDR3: TGTGCCAGCAACCCCAGTTATGGGATCACTGAAGCTTTCTTT. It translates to CASNPSYGITEAFF.